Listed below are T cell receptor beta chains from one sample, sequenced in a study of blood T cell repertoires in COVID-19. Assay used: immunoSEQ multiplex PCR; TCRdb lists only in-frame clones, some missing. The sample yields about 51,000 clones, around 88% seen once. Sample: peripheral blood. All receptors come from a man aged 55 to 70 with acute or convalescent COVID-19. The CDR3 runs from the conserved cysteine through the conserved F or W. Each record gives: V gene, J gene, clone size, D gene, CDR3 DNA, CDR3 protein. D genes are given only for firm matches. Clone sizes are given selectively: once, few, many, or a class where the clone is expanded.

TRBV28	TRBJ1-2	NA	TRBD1	TGTGCCAGCAGTAGAGACCAGGGGGGTTATGGCTACACCTTC	CASSRDQGGYGYTF
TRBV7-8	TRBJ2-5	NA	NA	TGTGCCAGCAGCCAAGGCGGGGTTGGAGAGACCCAGTACTTC	CASSQGGVGETQYF
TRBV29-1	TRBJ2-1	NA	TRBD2	TGCAGCGCGACTAGCGGGAGGTTTAATGAGCAGTTCTTC	CSATSGRFNEQFF
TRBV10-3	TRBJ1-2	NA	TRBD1	TGTGCCATCAGAGGACAGGTTAGCTATGGCTACACCTTC	CAIRGQVSYGYTF
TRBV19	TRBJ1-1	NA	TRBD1	TGTGCCAGTAACTCACAGGGGTGGACTGAAGCTTTCTTT	CASNSQGWTEAFF
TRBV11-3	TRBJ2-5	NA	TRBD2	TGTGCCAGCAGCTTAGCGGGGTTAGCGGGGGTGGAGACCCAGTACTTC	CASSLAGLAGVETQYF
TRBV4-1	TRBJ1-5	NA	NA	TGCGCCAGCAGCCAAGTTGTCAGTCATCAGCCCCAGCATTTT	CASSQVVSHQPQHF
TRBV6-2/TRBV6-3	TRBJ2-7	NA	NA	TGTGCCAGCAGTTACTCGACAGCCTCCTACGAGCAGTACTTC	CASSYSTASYEQYF
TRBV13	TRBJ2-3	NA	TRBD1	TGTGCCAGCAGCTCCCTGAGGGGACAGGGCCCCACAGATACGCAGTATTTT	CASSSLRGQGPTDTQYF
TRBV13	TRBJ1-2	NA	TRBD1	TGTGCCAGCAGCTCCCTTAGGGGGCGAGTAAATGGCTACACCTTC	CASSSLRGRVNGYTF
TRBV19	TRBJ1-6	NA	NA	TGTGCTTCGGCGGGTGCCGGATATAATTCACCCCTCCACTTT	CASAGAGYNSPLHF
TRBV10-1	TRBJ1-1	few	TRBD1	TGCGCCAGCACCTGGGGGCTTGGACAGGCGAACACTGAAGCTTTCTTT	CASTWGLGQANTEAFF
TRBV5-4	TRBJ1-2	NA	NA	TGTGCCACCTTTCCCCCAGGGAAGTCTGGCTACACCTTC	CATFPPGKSGYTF
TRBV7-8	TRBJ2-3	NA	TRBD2	TGTGCCAGCAGCCGAGGGACTAGCGGCCTAGATACGCAGTATTTT	CASSRGTSGLDTQYF
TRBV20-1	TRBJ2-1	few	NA	TGCAGTGCTAGTAAGGCGGACTCCTACAATGAGCAGTTCTTC	CSASKADSYNEQFF
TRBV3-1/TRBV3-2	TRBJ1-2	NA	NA	TGTGCCAGCAGCCCGACAGCTAACTATGGCTACACCTTC	CASSPTANYGYTF
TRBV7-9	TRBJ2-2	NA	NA	TGTGCCAGCAGCTTAGATGGCAGGTTCGCGAACACCGGGGAGCTGTTTTTT	CASSLDGRFANTGELFF
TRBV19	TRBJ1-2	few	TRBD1	TGTGCCAGTGGGACAGGGGTAGTTAACTATGGCTACACCTTC	CASGTGVVNYGYTF
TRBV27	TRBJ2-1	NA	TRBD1	TGTGCCAGCAGCCCGGGACAGCACTACAATGAGCAGTTCTTC	CASSPGQHYNEQFF
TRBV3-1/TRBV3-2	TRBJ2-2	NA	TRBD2	TGTGCCAGCGCGACCGGGACTAGGAACACCGGGGAGCTGTTTTTT	CASATGTRNTGELFF
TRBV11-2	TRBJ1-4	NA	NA	TGTGCCAGCAGCTTAGTGGCCGGGACATCGAGCGAAAAACTGTTTTTT	CASSLVAGTSSEKLFF
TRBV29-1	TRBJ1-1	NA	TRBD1	TGCAGCGTTGTCCGGGACCCAGGGGGGACTGAAGCTTTCTTT	CSVVRDPGGTEAFF
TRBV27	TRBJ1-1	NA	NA	TGTGCCAGCAAAGGAAACAGTAGGCTCGGAACTGAAGCTTTCTTT	CASKGNSRLGTEAFF
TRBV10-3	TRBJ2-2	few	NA	TGTGCCATCAGTGAGTTGAATGGACAGCAAGGCGGGGAGCTGTTTTTT	CAISELNGQQGGELFF
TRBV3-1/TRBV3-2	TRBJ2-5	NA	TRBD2	TGTGCCAGCAGCCAAGAGTCCCGGGGGGCTAGCGGGAGGTCATTGGAGACCCAGTACTTC	CASSQESRGASGRSLETQYF
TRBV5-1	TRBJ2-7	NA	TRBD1	TGCGCCAGCAGCTACAACCGGGACAGGGGTACCTACGAGCAGTACTTC	CASSYNRDRGTYEQYF
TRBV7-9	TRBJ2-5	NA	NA	TGTGCCAGCAGCCCTCAAGGCGGATCCCAAGAGACCCAGTACTTC	CASSPQGGSQETQYF
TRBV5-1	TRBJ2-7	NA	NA	TGCGCCAGCAGCTTAACTTCTATCTACGAGCAGTACTTC	CASSLTSIYEQYF
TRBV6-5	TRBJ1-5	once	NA	TGTGCCAGCAGTTACCCGCTGGCCAATAGCAATCAGCCCCAGCATTTT	CASSYPLANSNQPQHF
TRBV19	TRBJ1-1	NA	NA	TGTGCCAGTAGTATTAGCTCAGGGCAGAACACTGAAGCTTTCTTT	CASSISSGQNTEAFF
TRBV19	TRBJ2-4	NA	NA	TGTGCCACAACCGCAACGGGACAATTAGCCAAAAACATTCAGTACTTC	CATTATGQLAKNIQYF
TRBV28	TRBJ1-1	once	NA	TGTGCCAGCAGTTTTTACAGGGCGGGGGGCACTGAAGCTTTCTTT	CASSFYRAGGTEAFF
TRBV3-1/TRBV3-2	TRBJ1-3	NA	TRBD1	TGTGCCAGCAGCCGCAGGGGGACTGCAAGGACTGGGCCTGGAAACACCATATATTTT	CASSRRGTARTGPGNTIYF
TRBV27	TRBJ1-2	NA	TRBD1	TGTGCCAGCAGTCCCCTAGGGACAGGGAACTATGGCTACACCTTC	CASSPLGTGNYGYTF
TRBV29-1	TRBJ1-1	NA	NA	TGCAGCGTTGCCAGGGGAGGGCAAGGCACTGAAGCTTTCTTT	CSVARGGQGTEAFF
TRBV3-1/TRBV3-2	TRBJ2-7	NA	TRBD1	TGTGCCAGCAGCCAAGGACAGGGGAGGAACGAGCAGTACTTC	CASSQGQGRNEQYF
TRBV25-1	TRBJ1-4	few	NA	TGTGCCAGCAGTGAATATCTCAATGAAAAACTGTTTTTT	CASSEYLNEKLFF
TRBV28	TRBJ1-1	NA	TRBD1	TGTGCCAGCAGGCGGACAGGGGGAGACACTGAAGCTTTCTTT	CASRRTGGDTEAFF
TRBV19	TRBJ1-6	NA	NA	TGTGCCAGTAGTGTGACGGGGGGTGGTAATTCACCCCTCCACTTT	CASSVTGGGNSPLHF
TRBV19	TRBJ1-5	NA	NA	TGTGCCAGTAGTATCTCTGGCGGAAGAACCAATCAGCCCCAGCATTTT	CASSISGGRTNQPQHF
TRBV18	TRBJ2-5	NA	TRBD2	TGTGCCAGCTCGAGACTAGCGGGGGACCAAGAGACCCAGTACTTC	CASSRLAGDQETQYF